This TCR beta chain appears in the sequencing data of a study of blood T cell repertoires in COVID-19. Study as a whole: PBMCs, B-cell-depleted T cells, or T cells provided the cDNA or gDNA that made up the material.

Sequencing was performed with immunoSEQ multiplex PCR; in TCRdb, only in-frame clones are kept and a portion is missing. Of 110,000 to 150,000 clones listed, around 89% are singletons. This clone was recorded a few times. The CDR3 totals 13 residues. Trimming took 3 bases from V and 0 from J, leaving 5 bases between them. The receptor was isolated from a man aged 55 to 70 with active or convalescent COVID-19. Sequencing used peripheral blood. The chain is built from TRBV12-3 or TRBV12-4 and TRBJ2-5; D unresolved. CDR3: CASSFSYQETQYF. In nucleotides, the CDR3 is TGTGCCAGCAGTTTCAGTTACCAAGAGACCCAGTACTTC.